Reported below is one T cell receptor beta chain. The antigen is undetermined. Reanalyzing the 5' RACE reads, TCRdb keeps one entry per CDR3 protein, without DNA. In total, the table holds 400,000 to 550,000 distinct CDR3 sequences. The sample belongs to a study of T cells expressing NK-cell markers. Study-level information: The eight sequenced donors comprised seven who were HCMV-seropositive and one who was seronegative.

Germline V gene lookup returns CDR1 MDHEN and CDR2 SYDVKM. CDR3 length: 14 residues. Study outcomes and limitations: In a few donors, dominant clonotypes made up about 25-60.1% of CD3+CD56-NKG2C+ cells. Each of about 6 donors carried dominant NKG2C+ clonotypes accounting for roughly 1.0-7.5% of CD8+ T cells.

The receptor comes from a woman aged 18 to 75 in good health. V gene TRBV28 combines with J gene TRBJ2-7; checking the TCRdb D call of TRBD1 is not possible without DNA. Sample: blood T cells: a sorted CD56 or NKG2C T cell subset, CD4+ or CD8+ T cells, or bulk PBMC T cells (not recorded which). CDR3: CASSLSWGSYEQYF.